Listed here are 9 T cell receptor beta chains from one sample, sequenced in a study of T cell responses to AZD1222 COVID-19 vaccine. Measured with immunoSEQ multiplex PCR; TCRdb has only the in-frame clones, and not every one. Here the sample spans around 140,000 clones, approximately 87% being singletons. The sample consisted of peripheral blood, taken 28 days after the second AZD1222 dose. The receptors stem from an adult who received the AZD1222 COVID-19 vaccine.

V and J are TRBV7-2 and TRBJ1-5, with no clear D. CDR1 is SGHTA and CDR2 is FQGNSA in the germline V gene. The V end was cut by 3 bases, the J end by 4 bases, with 7 bases between. The CDR3 length is 13 residues. CDR3 DNA: TGTGCCAGCAGCTTTTCGTTTAATCAGCCCCAGCATTTT. Amino acids: CASSFSFNQPQHF.

The chain recombines TRBV23-1 with TRBJ2-7; D is unresolved. TRBV23-1 counts as an open reading frame of uncertain function. The CDR3 totals 17 residues. V was shortened by 1 base and J by 4 bases, with 20 bases between the two germline ends. The CDR3: CASSQLNLSRPYYEQYF. The CDR3 nucleotides are TGCGCCAGCAGTCAATTAAACCTGAGTCGGCCTTATTACGAGCAGTACTTC.

In the case of this clone: In the same sample, other DNA sequences code for this CDR3. This chain uses TRBV9 with TRBJ1-1, with unresolved D. The germline CDR1 and CDR2 sequences are SGDLS and YYNGEE. The V end lost 0 bases, the J end lost 0 bases, and 3 bases lay between the germline ends. The CDR3 runs 13 residues. The CDR3 protein is CASSVAMNTEAFF. CDR3 in DNA: TGTGCCAGCAGCGTAGCCATGAACACTGAAGCTTTCTTT.

The rearrangement links TRBV5-1 to TRBJ1-5; D is ambiguous. Trimming took 2 bases from V and 9 from J, leaving 15 bases between them. Germline CDR1 is SGHRS and CDR2 is YFSETQ. This CDR3 comprises 14 residues. The CDR3 coding sequence is TGCGCCAGCAGCTTAAACGATGGGGAAGGGCCCCAGCATTTT. As protein: CASSLNDGEGPQHF.

This clone was counted once. This chain uses TRBV29-1 with TRBJ2-7; the match to TRBD2 covers 14 bases. CDR1 and CDR2 from the germline V gene are SQVTM and ANQGSEA. The length of the CDR3 is 16 residues. V shed 6 bases and J 5 bases; nucleotides not matched to a gene: 12. CDR3 region: CSVAGTSGSQLDEQYF. CDR3 sequence (DNA): TGCAGCGTCGCAGGGACTAGCGGGAGTCAACTAGACGAGCAGTACTTC.

The chain recombines TRBV18 with TRBJ1-5, with 7 nucleotides matching TRBD1. CDR3 length: 15 amino acids. V shed 6 bases and J 5 bases; nucleotides not matched to a gene: 10. CDR1 and CDR2 from the germline V gene are KGHSH and LQKENI. CDR3 in amino acids: CASSPRQGTYQPQHF. The CDR3 DNA reads TGTGCCAGCTCCCCAAGACAGGGAACCTATCAGCCCCAGCATTTT.

This clone was seen just once. This rearrangement joins TRBV28 to TRBJ1-2, with D possibly being TRBD1 (6 bases). Trimming took 5 bases from V and 7 from J, leaving 17 bases between them. Germline V gene lookup returns CDR1 MDHEN and CDR2 SYDVKM. This CDR3 has 14 amino acids. CDR3 nucleotides: TGTGCCAGCAGTCGAACACAGGGAGCGGCTGGCTACACCTTC. Its protein product is CASSRTQGAAGYTF.

This clone was recorded once. The chain couples TRBV7-6 to TRBJ2-7, with 13 bases lining up with TRBD2. The V and J ends lost 6 bases and 7 bases, in that order; junction bases with no gene match: 21. Germline CDR1 SGHVS, CDR2 FNYEAQ. The CDR3 extends over 19 amino acids. In DNA, the CDR3 is TGTGCCAGCAGTTTAAGGCCGCCGGGACTAGCGGGACTTAGGGGGGAGCAGTACTTC. It encodes CASSLRPPGLAGLRGEQYF.

This chain links TRBV6-2 or TRBV6-3 with TRBJ2-7; no firm D call. Germline values: CDR1 MNHEY, CDR2 SVGEGT. The CDR3 sequence is 15 residues long. V was shortened by 0 bases and J by 1 base, with 10 bases between the two germline ends. CDR3 DNA: TGTGCCAGCAGTTACTCTGGGGTTTCTTCCTACGAGCAGTACTTC. Its protein is CASSYSGVSSYEQYF.